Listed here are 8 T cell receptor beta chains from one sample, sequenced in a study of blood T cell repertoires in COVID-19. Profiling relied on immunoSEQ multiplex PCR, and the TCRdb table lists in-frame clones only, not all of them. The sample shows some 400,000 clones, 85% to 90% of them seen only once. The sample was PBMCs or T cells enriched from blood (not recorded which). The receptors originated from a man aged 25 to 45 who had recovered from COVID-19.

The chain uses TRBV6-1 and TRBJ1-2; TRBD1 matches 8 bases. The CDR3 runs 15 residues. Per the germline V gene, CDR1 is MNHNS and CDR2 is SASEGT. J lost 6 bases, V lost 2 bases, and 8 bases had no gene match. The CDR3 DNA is TGTGCCAGCAGTGAACCCCGGACAGGGAACCATGGCTACACCTTC. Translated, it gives CASSEPRTGNHGYTF.

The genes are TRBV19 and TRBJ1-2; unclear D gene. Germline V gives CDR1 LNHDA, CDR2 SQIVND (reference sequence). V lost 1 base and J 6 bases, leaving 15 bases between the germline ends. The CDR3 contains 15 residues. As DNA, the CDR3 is TGTGCCAGTAGTATAGTGCACAGCCTTCAGAATGGCTACACCTTC. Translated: CASSIVHSLQNGYTF.

CDR3 bases: TGTGCCAGCAGCTTGGGAGGGGTGGCGGAGGGGTACAATGAGCAGTTCTTC. It specifies CASSLGGVAEGYNEQFF. This chain connects TRBV5-4 to TRBJ2-1; TRBD2 is a possible D gene (6 bases). CDR1 is SGHNT, CDR2 YYREEE, per germline (reference sequence). Trimming stripped 0 bases from V and 4 bases from J, with 17 bases between. CDR3 length equals 17 residues.

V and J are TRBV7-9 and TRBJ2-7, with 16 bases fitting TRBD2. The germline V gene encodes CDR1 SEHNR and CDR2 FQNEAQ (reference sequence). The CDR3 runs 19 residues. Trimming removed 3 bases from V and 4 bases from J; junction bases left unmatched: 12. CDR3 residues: CASSFAGTGGLAGGYEQYF. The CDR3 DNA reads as TGTGCCAGCAGCTTCGCCGGGACAGGGGGACTAGCGGGAGGGTACGAGCAGTACTTC.

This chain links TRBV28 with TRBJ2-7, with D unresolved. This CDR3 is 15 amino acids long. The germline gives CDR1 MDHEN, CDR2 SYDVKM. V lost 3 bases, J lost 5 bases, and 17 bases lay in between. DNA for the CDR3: TGTGCCAGCAGTTTCATTCCCGCGGAAGAGCACGAGCAGTACTTC. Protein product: CASSFIPAEEHEQYF.

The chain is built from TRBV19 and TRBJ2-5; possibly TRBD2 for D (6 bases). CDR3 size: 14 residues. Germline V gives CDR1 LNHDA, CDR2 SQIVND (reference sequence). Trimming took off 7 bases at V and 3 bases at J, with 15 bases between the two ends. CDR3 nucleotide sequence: TGTGCCAGTAAAATCGGGGCTAGCGAAGAGACCCAGTACTTC. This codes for CASKIGASEETQYF. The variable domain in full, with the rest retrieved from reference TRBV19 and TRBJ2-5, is DGGITQSPKYLFRKEGQNVTLSCEQNLNHDAMYWYRQDPGQGLRLIYYSQIVNDFQKGDIAEGYSVSREKKESFPLTVTSAQKNPTAFYLCASKIGASEETQYFGPGTRLLVL.

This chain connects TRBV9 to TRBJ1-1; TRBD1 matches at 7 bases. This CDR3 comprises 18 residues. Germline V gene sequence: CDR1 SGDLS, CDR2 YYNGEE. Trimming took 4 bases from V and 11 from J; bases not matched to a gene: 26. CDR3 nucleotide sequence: TGTGCCAGCAGCTCATCCCGGTATGGGGGCAGGGGGGATACCAGGGCTTTCTTT. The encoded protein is CASSSSRYGGRGDTRAFF.

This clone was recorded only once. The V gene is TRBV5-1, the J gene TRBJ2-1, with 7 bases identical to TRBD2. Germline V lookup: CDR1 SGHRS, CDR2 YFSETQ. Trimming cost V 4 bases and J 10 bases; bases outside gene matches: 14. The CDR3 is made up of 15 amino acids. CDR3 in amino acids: CASSTEASGVGEQFF. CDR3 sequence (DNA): TGCGCCAGCAGCACGGAGGCTAGCGGAGTCGGGGAGCAGTTCTTC.